This record covers a single T cell receptor beta chain. What it binds is unknown. CDR1 is SGHVS and CDR2 is FNYEAQ in the germline V gene. CDR3 length: 14 residues. Trimming removed 5 bases at V and 1 base at J, with 12 bases between. The data stem from a study of T cells in narcolepsy. Here immunoSEQ multiplex PCR was the method, and the copy in TCRdb shows in-frame clones only, minus some. This table has about 35,000 clones, about 80% appearing once. Study-level results: Autoreactive clone sequences were missing from some blood memory CD4+ repertoires. Healthy controls reportedly lacked the autoreactive clonotypes serially found in patients' blood.

The sequenced material came from memory (CD45RA-) CD4+ T cells from blood. The TCR originated in a human donor in good health. This chain links TRBV7-6 with TRBJ2-7; D not certain. The CDR3 DNA reads TGTGCCAGCAGCCCCGGGCTCGAGTCCTACGAGCAGTACTTC. It specifies CASSPGLESYEQYF.